This T cell receptor (beta chain) was recorded in a study of identical twins. Study findings and constraints: Among beta out-of-frame sequences, excess sharing between twins appeared weaker.

Details on this clonotype: Its antigen is undetermined.

Template switching added a universal primer binding site, and final cDNA carried unique molecular identifiers. TCRdb itself ran the 5' RACE reads through MiXCR, one entry per CDR3 protein. The data hold roughly 1,500,000 distinct CDR3 sequences, with roughly 35% observed a single time. CDR1 is KGHDR and CDR2 is SFDVKD in the germline V gene. The CDR3 consists of 16 residues. The material sequenced was cord blood. V is TRBV24-1 and J is TRBJ2-1; tentatively, D is TRBD2 (5 bases). The tail of the sequence fits TRBJ2-7 better, so the J call may be wrong. The TCR sequence derives from a newborn girl in good health. The CDR3 spells CATSDSRVGDYNEQYF. CDR3 DNA sequence: TGTGCCACCAGTGATTCGAGGGTAGGAGACTACAATGAGCAGTACTTC.